This T cell receptor beta chain was profiled in a study of T cell responses to AZD1222 COVID-19 vaccine. General study points: Spike-specific TCR breadth and depth both grew after two AZD1222 doses. Clonal diversity may have been underestimated in mostly white British donors.

CDR1 is ENHRY, CDR2 SYGVKD, per germline. V lost 8 bases to trimming and J lost 3 bases; unmatched junction nucleotides: 18. The CDR3 spans 17 residues. Only in-frame clones appear in the TCRdb table, and some are missing; sequencing was by immunoSEQ multiplex PCR. Counted here are roughly 170,000 clones, 85% to 90% occurring once; the ten biggest clones make up approximately 0.5%. As to this clone: The antigen remains unidentified.

This chain uses TRBV10-3 with TRBJ2-7; 8 bases line up with TRBD1. The TCR originated in an adult in good health. This sample comprised peripheral blood, obtained on day 0 of AZD1222 vaccination. In DNA form, the CDR3 reads TGTGCCATCCTCAGGGACAGGACAAGAAACCCCATCTACGAGCAGTACTTC. Translating it yields CAILRDRTRNPIYEQYF.